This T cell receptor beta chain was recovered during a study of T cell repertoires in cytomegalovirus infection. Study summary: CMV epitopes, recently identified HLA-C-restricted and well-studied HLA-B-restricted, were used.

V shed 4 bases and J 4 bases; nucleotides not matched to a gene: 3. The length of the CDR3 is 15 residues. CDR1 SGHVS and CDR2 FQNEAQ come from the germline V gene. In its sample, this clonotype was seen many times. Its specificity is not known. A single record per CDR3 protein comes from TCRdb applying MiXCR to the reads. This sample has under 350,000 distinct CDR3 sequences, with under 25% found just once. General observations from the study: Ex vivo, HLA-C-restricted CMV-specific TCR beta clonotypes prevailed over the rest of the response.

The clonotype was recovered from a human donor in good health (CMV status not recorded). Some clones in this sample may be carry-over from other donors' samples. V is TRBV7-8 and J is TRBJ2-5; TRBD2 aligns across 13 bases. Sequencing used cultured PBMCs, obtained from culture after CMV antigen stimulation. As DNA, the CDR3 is TGTGCCAGCAGCTCGGGACTAGCGGGACGAGAGACCCAGTACTTC. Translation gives CASSSGLAGRETQYF.